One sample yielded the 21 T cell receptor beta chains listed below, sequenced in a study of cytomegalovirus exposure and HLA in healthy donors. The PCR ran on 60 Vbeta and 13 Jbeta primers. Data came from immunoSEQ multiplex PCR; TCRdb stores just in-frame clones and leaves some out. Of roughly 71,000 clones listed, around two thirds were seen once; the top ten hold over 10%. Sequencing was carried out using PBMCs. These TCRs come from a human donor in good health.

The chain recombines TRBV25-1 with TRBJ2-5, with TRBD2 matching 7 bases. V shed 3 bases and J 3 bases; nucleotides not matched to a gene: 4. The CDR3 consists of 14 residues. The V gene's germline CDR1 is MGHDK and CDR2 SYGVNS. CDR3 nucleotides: TGTGCCAGCAGTGAGCGGGAGCTGGAAGAGACCCAGTACTTC. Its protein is CASSERELEETQYF.

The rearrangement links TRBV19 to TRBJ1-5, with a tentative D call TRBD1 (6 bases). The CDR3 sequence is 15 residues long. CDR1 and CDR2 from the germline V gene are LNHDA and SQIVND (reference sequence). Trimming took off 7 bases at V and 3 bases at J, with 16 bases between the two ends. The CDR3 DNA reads TGTGCCAGTACCAAGGAGGGGGGGCTCAATCAGCCCCAGCATTTT. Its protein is CASTKEGGLNQPQHF. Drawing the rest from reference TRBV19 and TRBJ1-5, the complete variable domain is DGGITQSPKYLFRKEGQNVTLSCEQNLNHDAMYWYRQDPGQGLRLIYYSQIVNDFQKGDIAEGYSVSREKKESFPLTVTSAQKNPTAFYLCASTKEGGLNQPQHFGDGTRLSIL.

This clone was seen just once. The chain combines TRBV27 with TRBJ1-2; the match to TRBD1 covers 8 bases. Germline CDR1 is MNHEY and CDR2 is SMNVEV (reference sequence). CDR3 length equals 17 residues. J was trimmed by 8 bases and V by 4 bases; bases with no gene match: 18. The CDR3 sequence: CASSSSRTGKGGGGYTF. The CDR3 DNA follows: TGTGCCAGCAGTTCTTCCAGGACAGGGAAGGGAGGGGGGGGCTACACCTTC.

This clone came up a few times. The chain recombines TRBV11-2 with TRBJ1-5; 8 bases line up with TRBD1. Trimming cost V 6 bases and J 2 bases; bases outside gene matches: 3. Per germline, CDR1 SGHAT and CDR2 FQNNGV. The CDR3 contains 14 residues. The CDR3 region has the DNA TGTGCCAGCAGTCAGGGGGCAGGCAATCAGCCCCAGCATTTT. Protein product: CASSQGAGNQPQHF.

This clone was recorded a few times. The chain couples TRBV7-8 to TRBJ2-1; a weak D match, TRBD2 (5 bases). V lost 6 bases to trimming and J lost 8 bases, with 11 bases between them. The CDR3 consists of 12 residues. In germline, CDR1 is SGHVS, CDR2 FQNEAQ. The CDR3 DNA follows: TGTGCCAGCAGTGTTCACGGGGATGAGCAGTTCTTC. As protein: CASSVHGDEQFF.

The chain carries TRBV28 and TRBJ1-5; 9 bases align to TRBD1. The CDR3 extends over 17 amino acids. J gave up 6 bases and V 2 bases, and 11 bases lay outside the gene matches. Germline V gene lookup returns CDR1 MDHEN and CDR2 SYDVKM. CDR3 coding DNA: TGTGCCAGCAGTTTAGTACAGGACAGGGGACTGGGTCAGCCCCAGCATTTT. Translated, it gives CASSLVQDRGLGQPQHF.

CDR3 loop: CASSVRRESTDTQYF. CDR3 nucleotide sequence: TGTGCCAGCAGCGTACGGCGGGAGAGCACAGATACGCAGTATTTT. This chain links TRBV9 with TRBJ2-3, with 7 bases fitting TRBD2. V trimming: 1 base; J trimming: 0 bases; junction bases outside the gene matches: 2. This CDR3 region has 15 residues. Germline assignment: CDR1 SGDLS and CDR2 YYNGEE.

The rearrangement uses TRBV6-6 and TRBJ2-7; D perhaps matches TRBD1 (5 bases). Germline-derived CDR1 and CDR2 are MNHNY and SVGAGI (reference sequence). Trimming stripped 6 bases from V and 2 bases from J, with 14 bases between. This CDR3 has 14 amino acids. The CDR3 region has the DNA TGTGCCAGCAGCTCCGAGACAGCACCCTACGAGCAGTACTTC. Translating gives CASSSETAPYEQYF.

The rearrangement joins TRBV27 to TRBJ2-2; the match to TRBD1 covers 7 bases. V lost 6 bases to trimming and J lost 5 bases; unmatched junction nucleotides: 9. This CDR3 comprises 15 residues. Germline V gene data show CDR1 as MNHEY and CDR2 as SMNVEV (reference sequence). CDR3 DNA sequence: TGTGCCAGCAGATCCGACAGGGTTAGGACCGGGGAGCTGTTTTTT. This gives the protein CASRSDRVRTGELFF.

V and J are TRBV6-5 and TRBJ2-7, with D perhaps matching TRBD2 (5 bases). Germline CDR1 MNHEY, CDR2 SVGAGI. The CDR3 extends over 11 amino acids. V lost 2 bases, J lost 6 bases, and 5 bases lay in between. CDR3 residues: CASSYSGEQYF. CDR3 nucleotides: TGTGCCAGCAGTTACAGCGGCGAGCAGTACTTC.

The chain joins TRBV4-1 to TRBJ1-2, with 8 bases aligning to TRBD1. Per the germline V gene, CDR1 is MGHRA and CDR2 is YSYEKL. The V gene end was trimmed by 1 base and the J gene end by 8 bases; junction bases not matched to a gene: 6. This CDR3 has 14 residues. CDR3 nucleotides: TGCGCCAGCAGCCAAGTCGCAGGGGGCAGGGGCTACACCTTC. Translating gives CASSQVAGGRGYTF.

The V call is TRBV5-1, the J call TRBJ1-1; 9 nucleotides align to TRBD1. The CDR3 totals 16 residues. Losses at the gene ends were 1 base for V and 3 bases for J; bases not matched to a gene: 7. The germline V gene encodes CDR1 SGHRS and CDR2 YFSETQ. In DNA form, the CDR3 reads TGCGCCAGCAGCTTGAACCGGGACAGGGCGCACACTGAAGCTTTCTTT. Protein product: CASSLNRDRAHTEAFF.

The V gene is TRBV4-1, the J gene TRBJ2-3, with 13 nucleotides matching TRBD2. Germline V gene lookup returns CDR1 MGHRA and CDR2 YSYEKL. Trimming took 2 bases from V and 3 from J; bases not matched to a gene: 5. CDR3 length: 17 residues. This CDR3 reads CASSQLGTSGKTDTQYF. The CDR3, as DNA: TGCGCCAGCAGCCAACTAGGGACTAGCGGGAAGACAGATACGCAGTATTTT.

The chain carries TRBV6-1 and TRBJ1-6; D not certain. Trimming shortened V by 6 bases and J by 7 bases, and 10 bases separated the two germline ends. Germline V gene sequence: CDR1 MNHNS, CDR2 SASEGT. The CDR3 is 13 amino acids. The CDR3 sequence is CASRLSRNSPLHF. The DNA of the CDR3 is TGTGCCAGCAGGTTATCACGGAATTCACCCCTCCACTTT.

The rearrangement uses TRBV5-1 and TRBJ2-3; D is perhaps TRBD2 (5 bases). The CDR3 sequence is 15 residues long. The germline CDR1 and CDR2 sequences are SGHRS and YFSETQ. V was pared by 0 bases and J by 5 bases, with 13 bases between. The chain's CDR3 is CASSLAIGAGDTQYF. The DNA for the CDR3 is TGCGCCAGCAGCTTGGCCATAGGTGCGGGAGATACGCAGTATTTT.

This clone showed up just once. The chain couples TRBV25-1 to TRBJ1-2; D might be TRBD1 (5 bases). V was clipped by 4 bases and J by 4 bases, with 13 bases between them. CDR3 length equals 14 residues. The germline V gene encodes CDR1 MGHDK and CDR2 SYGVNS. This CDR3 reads CASSVQGGIYGYTF. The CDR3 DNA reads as TGTGCCAGCAGTGTGCAGGGTGGGATCTATGGCTACACCTTC.

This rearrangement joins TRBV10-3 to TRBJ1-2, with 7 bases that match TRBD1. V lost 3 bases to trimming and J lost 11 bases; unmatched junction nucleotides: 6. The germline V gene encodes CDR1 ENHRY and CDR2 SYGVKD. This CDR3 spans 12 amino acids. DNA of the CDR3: TGTGCCATCAGTGATTGGGACAGACCTTACACCTTC. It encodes CAISDWDRPYTF.

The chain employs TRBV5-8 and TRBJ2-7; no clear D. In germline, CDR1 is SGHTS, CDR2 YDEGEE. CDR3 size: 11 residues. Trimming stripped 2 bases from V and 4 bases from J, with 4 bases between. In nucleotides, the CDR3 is TGTGCCAGCAGCTTCAGTTACGAGCAGTACTTC. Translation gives CASSFSYEQYF.

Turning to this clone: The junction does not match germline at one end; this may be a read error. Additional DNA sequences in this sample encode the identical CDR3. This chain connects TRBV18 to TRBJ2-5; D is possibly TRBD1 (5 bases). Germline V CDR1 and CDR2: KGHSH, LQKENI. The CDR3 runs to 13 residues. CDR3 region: CASSAIRAETQYF. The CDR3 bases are TGCGCCAGCTCAGCTATCAGGGCAGAGACCCAGTACTTC.

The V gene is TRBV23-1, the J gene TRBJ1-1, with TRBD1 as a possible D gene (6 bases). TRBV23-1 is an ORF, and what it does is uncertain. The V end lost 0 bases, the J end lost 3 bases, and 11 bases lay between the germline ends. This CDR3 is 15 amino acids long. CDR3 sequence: CASSQSQGRDTEAFF. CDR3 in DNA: TGCGCCAGCAGTCAATCACAGGGAAGGGACACTGAAGCTTTCTTT.

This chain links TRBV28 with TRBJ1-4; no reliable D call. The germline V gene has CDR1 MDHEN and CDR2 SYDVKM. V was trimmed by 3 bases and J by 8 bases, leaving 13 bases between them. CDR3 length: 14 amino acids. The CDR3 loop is CASSFTTSGEKLFF. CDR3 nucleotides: TGTGCCAGCAGTTTTACGACCTCGGGGGAAAAACTGTTTTTT.